The 20 T cell receptor beta chains given below trace back to one sample, sequenced in a study of glioma-infiltrating T cells after dendritic cell vaccination listed by TCRdb under 2016. Library prep was done by the immunoSEQ multiplex PCR assay. TCRdb holds this immuneACCESS table with in-frame rearrangements only. Some clones are missing; in checked studies, unresolved V genes explain under half, and the rest has no known cause. For this sample the table gives more than 60,000 clones, of which 80% to 85% were detected only once. More than 8% of the sample goes to the ten largest clones. Sequenced here: blood, sampled before dendritic cell vaccination. The receptors shown here come from a human donor with glioblastoma.

The gene calls are TRBV29-1 and TRBJ1-1; 8 positions agree with TRBD1. This CDR3 comprises 13 residues. Germline trimming cut 4 bases from V and 6 bases from J; bases unmatched to any gene: 7. Per the germline V gene, CDR1 is SQVTM and CDR2 is ANQGSEA. CDR3 DNA sequence: TGCAGCGTTGGCAAGACAGGGGAAGCTGAAGCTTTCTTT. This translates into CSVGKTGEAEAFF.

The gene calls are TRBV10-3 and TRBJ1-1; the D is unclear. Germline lookup yields CDR1 ENHRY and CDR2 SYGVKD. The CDR3 totals 11 residues. Deletions cut 7 bases from V and 5 bases from J, with 8 bases between. CDR3 bases: TGTGCCATCACCTCCAGGACTGAAGCTTTCTTT. Its translation: CAITSRTEAFF.

The gene calls are TRBV5-1 and TRBJ2-7; 8 bases map to TRBD2. CDR1 is SGHRS, CDR2 YFSETQ, per germline. The CDR3 is made up of 15 amino acids. V shed 5 bases, J shed 4 bases, and the junction held 11 bases outside the gene matches. CDR3 coding DNA: TGCGCCAGCAGTGTCCCGGGACTAGAAATTTACGAGCAGTACTTC. Protein sequence: CASSVPGLEIYEQYF.

The chain joins TRBV7-2 to TRBJ1-6; D might be TRBD1 (5 bases). Germline loops: CDR1 SGHTA, CDR2 FQGNSA. The CDR3 has 15 residues. V was clipped by 1 base and J by 8 bases, with 12 bases between them. The CDR3 reads CASSLDGGGDSPLHF. CDR3 in DNA: TGTGCCAGCAGCTTAGACGGGGGGGGAGATTCACCCCTCCACTTT.

The chain couples TRBV5-8 to TRBJ2-1, with 9 bases fitting TRBD2. Germline values: CDR1 SGHTS, CDR2 YDEGEE. The V gene end was trimmed by 0 bases and the J gene end by 5 bases; junction bases not matched to a gene: 6. This CDR3 spans 16 amino acids. The chain's CDR3 is CASSLGVAGVHNEQFF. The CDR3 DNA follows: TGTGCCAGCAGCTTGGGCGTAGCGGGGGTCCACAATGAGCAGTTCTTC.

The gene calls are TRBV6-4 and TRBJ2-2, with D possibly matching TRBD1 (5 bases). V lost 3 bases and J lost 10, with 12 bases in between. Germline CDR1 and CDR2: MRHNA and SNTAGT. The CDR3 contains 13 residues. The chain's CDR3 is CASSEDSPAELFF. Here the CDR3 DNA reads TGTGCCAGCAGTGAAGACAGCCCAGCGGAGCTGTTTTTT.

The chain employs TRBV9 and TRBJ2-3; D may be TRBD1 (6 bases). CDR3 length equals 16 residues. Germline CDR1 SGDLS, CDR2 YYNGEE. V was shortened by 0 bases and J by 0 bases, with 11 bases between the two germline ends. The CDR3, as DNA: TGTGCCAGCAGCGTAGTTACAGGGCAAAGCACAGATACGCAGTATTTT. Amino acid sequence: CASSVVTGQSTDTQYF. Together with reference TRBV9 and TRBJ2-3, the CDR3 gives the full variable domain: DSGVTQTPKHLITATGQRVTLRCSPRSGDLSVYWYQQSLDQGLQFLIQYYNGEERAKGNILERFSAQQFPDLHSELNLSSLELGDSALYFCASSVVTGQSTDTQYFGPGTRLTVL.

V and J are TRBV10-3 and TRBJ2-1; 8 bases align to TRBD1. The CDR3 contains 18 residues. From germline, CDR1 is ENHRY and CDR2 SYGVKD. V lost 11 bases, J lost 2 bases, and 20 bases stayed unmatched. CDR3 coding DNA: TGTGCCGTCGGAGGACAGGGCTTCGGTGGGGGGACCTACAATGAGCAGTTCTTC. Translating gives CAVGGQGFGGGTYNEQFF.

The DNA of the CDR3 is TGTGCCAGCAGTTCCTTGACAGGGCCCATCCCCGGGGAGCTGTTTTTT. Its protein is CASSSLTGPIPGELFF. This chain connects TRBV28 to TRBJ2-2; 7 bases align to TRBD1. The CDR3 contains 16 residues. Germline loops: CDR1 MDHEN, CDR2 SYDVKM. The junction had 11 bases not matched to a gene; V was cut back by 4 bases and J by 6 bases.

The chain employs TRBV4-1 and TRBJ1-2, with D perhaps matching TRBD1 (5 bases). Trimming left V 4 bases short and J 8 bases short, with 20 bases between. The germline V gene encodes CDR1 MGHRA and CDR2 YSYEKL. This CDR3 has 15 residues. CDR3 amino acids: CASSPQGLREGGYTF. The DNA of the CDR3 is TGCGCCAGCAGCCCTCAGGGACTTCGGGAGGGAGGCTACACCTTC.

The V call is TRBV7-8, the J call TRBJ1-5, with 9 nucleotides matching TRBD1. CDR1 and CDR2 (germline): SGHVS, FQNEAQ. V lost 1 base and J lost 13; bases outside the gene matches: 2. The CDR3 loop spans 12 amino acids. The CDR3 nucleotides read TGTGCCAGCAGCTTAGTAGGGACAGGGCAGCATTTT. Translation gives CASSLVGTGQHF.

The chain combines TRBV5-1 with TRBJ1-1, with D perhaps TRBD1 (5 bases). CDR1 and CDR2 (germline): SGHRS, YFSETQ. The CDR3 extends over 14 amino acids. V lost 0 bases, J lost 0 bases, and 6 bases lay in between. CDR3 region: CASSLGRVNTEAFF. The CDR3 region has the DNA TGCGCCAGCAGCTTGGGCAGGGTGAACACTGAAGCTTTCTTT.

This clone appeared a single time. V and J are TRBV6-1 and TRBJ1-2, with D perhaps TRBD1 (6 bases). Germline assignment: CDR1 MNHNS and CDR2 SASEGT. Trimming took 2 bases from V and 1 from J, leaving 11 bases between them. The CDR3 runs to 15 residues. The CDR3 coding sequence is TGTGCCAGCAGTGAACAACAGGGCTATAACTATGGCTACACCTTC. Amino acid sequence: CASSEQQGYNYGYTF.

The gene calls are TRBV28 and TRBJ1-1, with 11 bases identical to TRBD1. This CDR3 spans 14 amino acids. The germline V gene has CDR1 MDHEN and CDR2 SYDVKM. Trimming cost V 3 bases and J 4 bases; bases outside gene matches: 1. In nucleotides, the CDR3 is TGTGCCAGCAGTTTGGGACAGGGGGTCACTGAAGCTTTCTTT. Encoded protein: CASSLGQGVTEAFF.

The rearrangement joins TRBV5-4 to TRBJ2-2; no clear D gene. The V end lost 2 bases, the J end lost 6 bases, and 8 bases lay between the germline ends. This CDR3 region has 13 residues. The V gene's germline CDR1 is SGHNT and CDR2 YYREEE (reference sequence). CDR3 region: CASSLNAAGELFF. The DNA for the CDR3 is TGTGCCAGCAGCTTAAACGCGGCCGGGGAGCTGTTTTTT. The full variable domain, its missing parts supplied by reference TRBV5-4 and TRBJ2-2, is ETGVTQSPTHLIKTRGQQVTLRCSSQSGHNTVSWYQQALGQGPQFIFQYYREEENGRGNFPPRFSGLQFPNYSSELNVNALELDDSALYLCASSLNAAGELFFGEGSRLTVL.

In its sample, this clone was seen many times. The chain employs TRBV7-2 and TRBJ2-2; 8 bases are a match to TRBD2. CDR3 size: 15 residues. Germline CDR1 is SGHTA and CDR2 is FQGNSA. V lost 5 bases to trimming and J lost 6 bases; unmatched junction nucleotides: 8. CDR3 in DNA: TGTGCCAGCAGCCCCGGGGGGGCGAATTCCGGGGAGCTGTTTTTT. It is translated as CASSPGGANSGELFF.

This chain links TRBV9 with TRBJ2-3; TRBD1 matches at 9 bases. CDR3 length: 15 residues. The trim removed 6 bases at V and 5 bases at J, leaving 10 bases unmatched. The germline CDR1 and CDR2 sequences are SGDLS and YYNGEE. The CDR3: CASMVGDRAGDTQYF. CDR3 nucleotide sequence: TGTGCCAGCATGGTGGGGGACAGGGCGGGAGATACGCAGTATTTT. Drawing the rest from reference TRBV9 and TRBJ2-3, the complete variable domain is DSGVTQTPKHLITATGQRVTLRCSPRSGDLSVYWYQQSLDQGLQFLIQYYNGEERAKGNILERFSAQQFPDLHSELNLSSLELGDSALYFCASMVGDRAGDTQYFGPGTRLTVL.

CDR3 residues: CASSPGGTYEQYF. The DNA of the CDR3 is TGTGCCAGCAGCCCAGGGGGCACCTACGAGCAGTACTTC. V gene TRBV28 combines with J gene TRBJ2-7; 8 bases line up with TRBD1. The CDR3 totals 13 residues. With V trimmed by 6 bases and J by 2 bases, 3 bases remained unmatched. CDR1 and CDR2 (germline): MDHEN, SYDVKM.

In its sample, this clone was seen many times. V is TRBV10-2 and J is TRBJ2-1; 11 bases are a match to TRBD2. With 4 bases clipped from V and 9 bases from J, the junction kept 2 bases outside the gene matches. This CDR3 comprises 13 residues. Germline-derived CDR1 and CDR2 are WSHSY and SAAADI. CDR3 nucleotides: TGCGCCAGCAGTGTCGGGACTAGCGGTGAGCAGTTCTTC. Translating gives CASSVGTSGEQFF.

This clone was observed a handful of times. The genes are TRBV11-2 and TRBJ1-1; 7 bases line up with TRBD1. This CDR3 has 15 amino acids. Trimming removed 1 base from V and 7 bases from J; junction bases left unmatched: 9. CDR1 and CDR2 from the germline V gene are SGHAT and FQNNGV. The CDR3 loop is CASSLVGGTGDEAFF. CDR3 sequence (DNA): TGTGCCAGCAGCTTAGTAGGAGGTACAGGGGATGAAGCTTTCTTT.